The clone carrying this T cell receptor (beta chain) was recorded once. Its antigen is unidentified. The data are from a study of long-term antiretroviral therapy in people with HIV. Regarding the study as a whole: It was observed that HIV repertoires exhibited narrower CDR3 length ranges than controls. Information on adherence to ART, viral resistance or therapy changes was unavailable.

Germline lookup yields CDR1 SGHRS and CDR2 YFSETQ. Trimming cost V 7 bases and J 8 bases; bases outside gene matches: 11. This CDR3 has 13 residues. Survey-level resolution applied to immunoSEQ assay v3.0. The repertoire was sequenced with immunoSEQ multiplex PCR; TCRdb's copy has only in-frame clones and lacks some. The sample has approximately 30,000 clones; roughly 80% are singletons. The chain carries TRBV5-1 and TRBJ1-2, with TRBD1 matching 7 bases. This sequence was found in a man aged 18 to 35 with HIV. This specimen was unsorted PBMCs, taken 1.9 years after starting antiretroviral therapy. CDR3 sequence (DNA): TGCGCCAGCCGAGTTGACAGGGACGTGGGCTACACCTTC. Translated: CASRVDRDVGYTF.